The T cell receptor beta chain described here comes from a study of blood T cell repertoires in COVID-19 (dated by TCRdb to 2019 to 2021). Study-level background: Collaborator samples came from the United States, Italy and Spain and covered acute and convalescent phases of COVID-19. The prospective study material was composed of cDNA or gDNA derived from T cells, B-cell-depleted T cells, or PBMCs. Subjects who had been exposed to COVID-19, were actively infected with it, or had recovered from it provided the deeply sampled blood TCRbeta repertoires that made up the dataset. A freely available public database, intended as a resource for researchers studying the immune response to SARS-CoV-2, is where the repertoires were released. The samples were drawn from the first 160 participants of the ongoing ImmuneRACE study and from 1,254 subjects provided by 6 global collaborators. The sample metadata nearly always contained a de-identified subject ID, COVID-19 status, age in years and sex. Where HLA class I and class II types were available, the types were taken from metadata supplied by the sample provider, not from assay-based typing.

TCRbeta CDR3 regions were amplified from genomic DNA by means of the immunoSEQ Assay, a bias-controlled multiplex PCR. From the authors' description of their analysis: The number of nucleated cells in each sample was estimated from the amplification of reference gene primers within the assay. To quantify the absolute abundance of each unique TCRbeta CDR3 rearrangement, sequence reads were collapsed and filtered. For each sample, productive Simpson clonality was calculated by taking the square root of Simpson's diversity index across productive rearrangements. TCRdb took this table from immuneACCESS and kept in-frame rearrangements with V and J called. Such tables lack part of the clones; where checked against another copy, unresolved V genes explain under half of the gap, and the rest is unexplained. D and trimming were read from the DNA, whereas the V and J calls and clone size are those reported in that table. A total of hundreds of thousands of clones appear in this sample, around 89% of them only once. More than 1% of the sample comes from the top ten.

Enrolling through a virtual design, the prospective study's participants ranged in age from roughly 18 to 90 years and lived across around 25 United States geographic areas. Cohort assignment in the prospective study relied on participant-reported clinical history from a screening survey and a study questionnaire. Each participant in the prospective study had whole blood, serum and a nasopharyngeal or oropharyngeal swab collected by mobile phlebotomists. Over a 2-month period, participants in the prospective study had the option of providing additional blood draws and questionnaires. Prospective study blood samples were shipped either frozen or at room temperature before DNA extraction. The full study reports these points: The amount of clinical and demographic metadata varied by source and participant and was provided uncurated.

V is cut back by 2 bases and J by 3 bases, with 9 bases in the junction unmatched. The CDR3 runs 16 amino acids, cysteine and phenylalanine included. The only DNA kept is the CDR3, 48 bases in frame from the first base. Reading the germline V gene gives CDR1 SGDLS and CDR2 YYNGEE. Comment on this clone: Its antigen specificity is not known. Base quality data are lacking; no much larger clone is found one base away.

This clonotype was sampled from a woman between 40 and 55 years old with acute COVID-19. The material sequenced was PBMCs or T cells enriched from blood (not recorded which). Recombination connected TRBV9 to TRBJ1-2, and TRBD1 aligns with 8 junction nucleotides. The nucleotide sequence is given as TGTGCCAGCAGCGTCAACCGTCAGACAGGGGACTATGGCTACACCTTC. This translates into CASSVNRQTGDYGYTF.